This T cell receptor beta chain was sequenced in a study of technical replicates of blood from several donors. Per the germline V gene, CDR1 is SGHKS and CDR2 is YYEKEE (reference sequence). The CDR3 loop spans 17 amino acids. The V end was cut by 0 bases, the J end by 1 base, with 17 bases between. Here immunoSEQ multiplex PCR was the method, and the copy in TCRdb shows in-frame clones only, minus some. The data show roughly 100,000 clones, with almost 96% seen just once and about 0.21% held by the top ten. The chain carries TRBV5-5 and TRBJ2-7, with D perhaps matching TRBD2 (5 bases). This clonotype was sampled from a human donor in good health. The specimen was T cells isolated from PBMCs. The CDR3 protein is CASSLGPTAAPSYEQYF. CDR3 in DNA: TGTGCCAGCAGCTTGGGCCCCACAGCGGCACCGTCCTACGAGCAGTACTTC.